The 21 T cell receptor beta chains in this list originate from one sample, sequenced in a study of shared clonotypes between healthy human individuals. Repertoires were generated with immunoSEQ multiplex PCR, while TCRdb's copy carries only in-frame clones and drops some. The sample records approximately 350,000 clones, 95% to 97% being singletons. Material: memory CD8+ T cells sorted from blood. The subset here: CD45RO+ cells pooled with CCR7-negative TemRA cells. All receptors derive from a man younger than 40 in good health.

The genes are TRBV2 and TRBJ1-6; D not certain. Germline V CDR1 and CDR2: SNHLY, FYNNEI. The CDR3 is made up of 16 amino acids. V gave up 6 bases and J gave up 2 bases, with 14 bases separating them. CDR3 in DNA: TGTGCCAGCAGGCCCGACCGTTTCCCCTATAATTCACCCCTCCACTTT. Its protein product is CASRPDRFPYNSPLHF.

The chain links TRBV6-6 to TRBJ2-1, with D uncertain. The CDR3 totals 15 residues. Trimming removed 4 bases from V and 9 bases from J, with 19 bases in between. Germline CDR1 MNHNY, CDR2 SVGAGI (reference sequence). This CDR3 reads CASSWQGPSMVEQFF. DNA of the CDR3: TGTGCCAGCAGTTGGCAAGGCCCAAGTATGGTTGAGCAGTTCTTC.

The CDR3 is CSVLSGEINYGYTF. The CDR3 nucleotides are TGCAGCGTTTTGTCGGGTGAGATAAACTATGGCTACACCTTC. The chain recombines TRBV29-1 with TRBJ1-2; D remains ambiguous. The CDR3 loop spans 14 amino acids. Germline CDR1 is SQVTM and CDR2 is ANQGSEA. V lost 5 bases to trimming and J lost 2 bases, with 15 bases between them. The full variable domain, its missing parts supplied by reference TRBV29-1 and TRBJ1-2, is SAVISQKPSRDICQRGTSLTIQCQVDSQVTMMFWYRQQPGQSLTLIATANQGSEATYESGFVIDKFPISRPNLTFSTLTVSNMSPEDSSIYLCSVLSGEINYGYTFGSGTRLTVV.

V is TRBV28 and J is TRBJ1-2; 7 bases map to TRBD1. The CDR3 length is 16 residues. Germline assignment: CDR1 MDHEN and CDR2 SYDVKM. With 3 bases clipped from V and 0 bases from J, the junction kept 7 bases outside the gene matches. CDR3 in DNA: TGTGCCAGCAGTTTCGTGGGGACAGACCCTAACTATGGCTACACCTTC. Translation: CASSFVGTDPNYGYTF.

This chain uses TRBV6-1 with TRBJ2-7, with TRBD2 identical over 12 bases. The length of the CDR3 is 14 residues. Per the germline V gene, CDR1 is MNHNS and CDR2 is SASEGT. V shed 4 bases, J shed 2 bases, and the junction held 0 bases outside the gene matches. CDR3: CASSGLAGAYEQYF. The DNA of the CDR3 is TGTGCCAGCAGTGGACTAGCGGGAGCCTACGAGCAGTACTTC.

This clone came up a few times. The rearrangement links TRBV7-2 to TRBJ1-5; no definite D call. With 1 base removed from V and 0 bases from J, the gap between germline ends came to 1 base. CDR3 length: 13 residues. In germline, CDR1 is SGHTA, CDR2 FQGNSA. CDR3 sequence reads: CASSLDSNQPQHF. CDR3 in DNA: TGTGCCAGCAGCTTAGATAGCAATCAGCCCCAGCATTTT.

This clone was detected only once. V usage is TRBV9 and J usage is TRBJ2-3; D is ambiguous. The germline V gene encodes CDR1 SGDLS and CDR2 YYNGEE. The CDR3 sequence is 14 residues long. The germline V and J ends were trimmed by 0 bases and 0 bases, with 5 bases remaining between them. CDR3 loop: CASSVDGSTDTQYF. The CDR3 DNA reads TGTGCCAGCAGCGTAGACGGGAGCACAGATACGCAGTATTTT.

V gene TRBV27 combines with J gene TRBJ2-1; possible D gene TRBD2, 5 bases. CDR1 is MNHEY, CDR2 SMNVEV, per germline (reference sequence). The CDR3 is 15 amino acids. V dropped 5 bases and J dropped 3 bases, with 14 bases sitting between them. CDR3: CASSPLDVFYNEQFF. The DNA of the CDR3 is TGTGCCAGCAGTCCACTAGATGTGTTCTACAATGAGCAGTTCTTC.

The genes are TRBV16 and TRBJ2-7, with 10 bases lining up with TRBD2. Germline V gene sequence: CDR1 KGHSY, CDR2 FQNENV. The junction had 4 bases not matched to a gene; V was cut back by 0 bases and J by 5 bases. The CDR3 runs to 15 residues. The CDR3 DNA reads TGTGCCAGCAGCCAATCCAGCGGGAGGGCCCACGAGCAGTACTTC. It encodes CASSQSSGRAHEQYF. Variable domain in full (rest from reference TRBV16 and TRBJ2-7): GEEVAQTPKHLVRGEGQKAKLYCAPIKGHSYVFWYQQVLKNEFKFLISFQNENVFDETGMPKERFSAKCLPNSPCSLEIQATKLEDSAVYFCASSQSSGRAHEQYFGPGTRLTVT.

The V gene is TRBV6-5, the J gene TRBJ2-7; the match to TRBD1 covers 7 bases. V dropped 5 bases and J dropped 4; count of bases not matched to a gene: 5. CDR1 is MNHEY, CDR2 SVGAGI, per germline. CDR3 length: 13 residues. The CDR3 reads CASSLHRGYEQYF. As DNA, the CDR3 is TGTGCCAGCAGTCTCCACAGGGGTTACGAGCAGTACTTC.

This chain links TRBV10-2 with TRBJ2-2; 13 positions match TRBD2. Germline values: CDR1 WSHSY, CDR2 SAAADI. The CDR3 consists of 17 residues. Germline trimming cut 4 bases from V and 5 bases from J; bases unmatched to any gene: 7. CDR3 amino acids: CASSGTWTSGSTGELFF. The CDR3 coding sequence is TGCGCCAGCAGTGGTACTTGGACTAGCGGGAGTACCGGGGAGCTGTTTTTT.

The chain employs TRBV27 and TRBJ2-3; D remains ambiguous. Trimming took 1 base from V and 2 from J, leaving 4 bases between them. The CDR3 has 13 amino acids. Germline-derived CDR1 and CDR2 are MNHEY and SMNVEV (reference sequence). The CDR3 region is CASSLLATDTQYF. The CDR3 nucleotides read TGTGCCAGCAGTTTATTGGCCACAGATACGCAGTATTTT.

The chain couples TRBV6-1 to TRBJ1-2; TRBD1 agrees at 7 bases. The CDR3 runs 15 residues. Germline assignment: CDR1 MNHNS and CDR2 SASEGT. Trimming cost V 4 bases and J 4 bases; bases outside gene matches: 9. The CDR3 loop reads CASSGASQGPYGYTF. The CDR3 coding sequence is TGTGCCAGCAGTGGCGCTTCACAGGGGCCCTATGGCTACACCTTC.

Notes on this clone: This sample also contains other DNA sequences that code for the same CDR3. This chain connects TRBV7-9 to TRBJ2-1; D gene ambiguous. Trimming shortened V by 3 bases and J by 1 base, and 1 base separated the two germline ends. The CDR3 is 12 residues long. Per the germline V gene, CDR1 is SEHNR and CDR2 is FQNEAQ (reference sequence). CDR3 sequence: CASSFSYNEQFF. CDR3 bases: TGTGCCAGCAGCTTTTCCTACAATGAGCAGTTCTTC.

The chain combines TRBV6-1 with TRBJ2-1; 8 bases map to TRBD1. The CDR3 totals 13 residues. The trim removed 6 bases at V and 9 bases at J, leaving 7 bases unmatched. Per the germline V gene, CDR1 is MNHNS and CDR2 is SASEGT. The CDR3 region is CASSRDRGGEQFF. CDR3 bases: TGTGCCAGCAGCAGAGACAGGGGCGGTGAGCAGTTCTTC.

The rearrangement links TRBV7-9 to TRBJ2-3; 12 bases fit TRBD2. The CDR3 sequence is 18 residues long. CDR1 is SEHNR, CDR2 FQNEAQ, per germline (reference sequence). Germline trimming cut 6 bases from V and 1 base from J; bases unmatched to any gene: 11. The CDR3 DNA follows: TGTGCCAGCAGGCCGTTCACTAGCGGGAGGAAACGCACAGATACGCAGTATTTT. It yields the protein CASRPFTSGRKRTDTQYF.

The chain couples TRBV10-3 to TRBJ1-2; 10 bases fit TRBD1. V was pared by 2 bases and J by 2 bases, with 5 bases of the junction left unmatched. Germline V gives CDR1 ENHRY, CDR2 SYGVKD. This CDR3 is built from 16 residues. CDR3 sequence: CAISEARTGGNYGYTF. The CDR3 bases are TGTGCCATCAGTGAGGCCCGGACAGGGGGGAACTATGGCTACACCTTC.

This clone has only one observation. This sequence joins TRBV14 and TRBJ2-3; D is undetermined. Trimming cost V 0 bases and J 3 bases, with 10 bases left between them. Germline-derived CDR1 and CDR2 are SGHDN and FVKESK. CDR3 size: 15 residues. The CDR3 sequence is CASSQDGQLTDTQYF. The CDR3 region has the DNA TGTGCCAGCAGCCAAGATGGGCAGCTGACAGATACGCAGTATTTT.

This clone was picked up one time. The V gene is TRBV30, the J gene TRBJ1-2; no firm D call. The germline CDR1 and CDR2 sequences are GTSNPN and SVGIG (reference sequence). Trimming cost V 5 bases and J 1 base, with 8 bases left between them. This CDR3 is built from 12 residues. The CDR3 region has the DNA TGTGCCTGGGTAGGGTTTAACTATGGCTACACCTTC. Translation: CAWVGFNYGYTF.

The V and J genes are TRBV27 and TRBJ1-3; tentative D call: TRBD1 (5 bases). This CDR3 has 13 amino acids. Germline CDR1 MNHEY, CDR2 SMNVEV (reference sequence). The ends were cut back, 4 bases at V and 9 bases at J, with 13 bases in the middle. The CDR3 loop reads CASSSRPGSTIYF. CDR3 DNA sequence: TGTGCCAGCAGTTCGAGGCCAGGGAGCACCATATATTTT.

This clone was observed once. The chain couples TRBV28 to TRBJ2-1; D uncertain. The V gene lost 5 bases and the J gene lost 7 bases, with 24 bases spanning the gap. Germline-derived CDR1 and CDR2 are MDHEN and SYDVKM. The CDR3 sequence is 17 residues long. CDR3 coding DNA: TGTGCCAGCAGTCGAAAAAGCCTCGGACGGAATCGGAATGAGCAGTTCTTC. Protein sequence: CASSRKSLGRNRNEQFF.